The 27 T cell receptor beta chains presented below share a single source sample, sequenced in a study of CDR3 diversity in severe acne. TCRdb independently ran MiXCR on the PCR reads; one entry per CDR3 protein. The sample lists some 85,000 distinct CDR3 sequences; approximately 54% were seen once. The sequenced sample was blood. These receptor sequences come from a male donor with severe acne vulgaris.

This clonotype was picked up one time. The chain links TRBV9 to TRBJ2-7; TRBD1 or TRBD2 may be the D gene (5 bases each). The CDR3 runs 14 residues. Germline assignment: CDR1 SGDLS and CDR2 YYNGEE. V dropped 0 bases and J dropped 4 bases, with 11 bases sitting between them. This CDR3 is CASSVGGSEYEQYF. The CDR3 bases are TGTGCCAGCAGCGTAGGGGGGAGTGAATACGAGCAGTACTTC. Full variable domain (missing parts from reference TRBV9 and TRBJ2-7): DSGVTQTPKHLITATGQRVTLRCSPRSGDLSVYWYQQSLDQGLQFLIQYYNGEERAKGNILERFSAQQFPDLHSELNLSSLELGDSALYFCASSVGGSEYEQYFGPGTRLTVT.

V gene TRBV10-3 combines with J gene TRBJ2-5; D may be TRBD1 or TRBD2 (5 bases each). Germline CDR1 ENHRY, CDR2 SYGVKD. Trimming removed 3 bases from V and 2 bases from J, with 7 bases in between. The CDR3 consists of 13 residues. CDR3 DNA sequence: TGTGCCATCAGTGACGAGGGGCAAGAGACCCAGTACTTC. This codes for CAISDEGQETQYF.

The chain couples TRBV4-3 to TRBJ2-3; D not certain. The CDR3 has 17 residues. Germline CDR1 LGHNA, CDR2 YSLEER. The ends were cut back, 2 bases at V and 5 bases at J, with 20 bases in the middle. As DNA, the CDR3 is TGCGCCAGCAGCCAATCCAGGACGGATGCACGAGGAGATACGCAGTATTTT. It codes for CASSQSRTDARGDTQYF.

Turning to this clonotype: This may be a read error, as it is one base from a much larger clone. The rearrangement joins TRBV29-1 to TRBJ1-1; 10 bases align to TRBD1. Per germline, CDR1 SQVTM and CDR2 ANQGSEA. The CDR3 has 12 amino acids. The CDR3 bases are TGCAGCGCAAGACAGGGGGCGGCTGAAGATTTCTTT. Translation gives CSARQGAAEDFF.

CDR3 region: CASSEGYSGNTIYF. CDR3 coding DNA: TGTGCCAGCAGCGAAGGTTACTCTGGAAACACCATATATTTT. V is TRBV12-3 or TRBV12-4 and J is TRBJ1-3; D unclear. The CDR3 spans 14 residues. The ends were cut back, 6 bases at V and 0 bases at J, with 9 bases in the middle.

About this clonotype: At one of its ends the junction is not consistent with the germline gene, which may arise from a read error. The chain uses TRBV3-1 and TRBJ2-1; 8 nucleotides line up with TRBD1. The CDR3 has 16 amino acids. Germline V gene lookup returns CDR1 LGHDT and CDR2 YNNKEL (reference sequence). CDR3 DNA sequence: TGTGCCAGCAGCCATCAGGGGGCAAGGTCCTACAATGAGCAGTCCTTC. It codes for CASSHQGARSYNEQSF.

The table lists this clonotype with a few counts. This chain links TRBV15 with TRBJ2-5; D unclear. Germline V gene sequence: CDR1 LNHNV, CDR2 YYDKDF (reference sequence). The CDR3 is 15 residues long. The V and J ends lost 0 bases and 5 bases respectively, with 13 bases between them. CDR3 nucleotides: TGTGCCACCAGCAGAGAGGGATTGGGCCGGGAGACCCAGTACTTC. This codes for CATSREGLGRETQYF. Filled out from reference TRBV15 and TRBJ2-5, the complete variable domain reads DAMVIQNPRYQVTQFGKPVTLSCSQTLNHNVMYWYQQKSSQAPKLLFHYYDKDFNNEADTPDNFQSRRPNTSFCFLDIRSPGLGDTAMYLCATSREGLGRETQYFGPGTRLLVL.

This clonotype occurred a few times. V is TRBV5-1 and J is TRBJ2-5; 8 bases are a match to TRBD1. The CDR3 extends over 15 amino acids. Trimming removed 2 bases from V and 1 base from J; junction bases left unmatched: 4. Per germline, CDR1 SGHRS and CDR2 YFSETQ. As DNA, the CDR3 is TGCGCCAGCAGCTTCCTCGACAGGGGCCAAGAGACCCAGTACTTC. It encodes CASSFLDRGQETQYF.

This chain connects TRBV11-2 to TRBJ2-3; 8 bases fit TRBD1. Germline V gene lookup returns CDR1 SGHAT and CDR2 FQNNGV. The CDR3 covers 14 residues. The trim removed 2 bases at V and 6 bases at J, leaving 4 bases unmatched. The CDR3 reads CASSLRTGSDTQYF. The DNA for the CDR3 is TGTGCCAGCAGCTTAAGGACAGGGTCCGATACGCAGTATTTT.

This clonotype was counted many times. The V gene is TRBV10-3, the J gene TRBJ1-2; 7 nucleotides agree with TRBD1. The CDR3 length is 16 residues. In germline, CDR1 is ENHRY, CDR2 SYGVKD. Trimming at V came to 3 bases and at J to 3 bases, leaving 10 bases not matched to a gene. The CDR3 sequence: CAISEGTDSFYYGYTF. The CDR3, as DNA: TGTGCCATCAGTGAAGGGACAGACTCTTTCTACTATGGCTACACCTTC.

This chain uses TRBV20-1 with TRBJ2-5, with D possibly TRBD2 on 6 matching bases. CDR1 is DFQATT, CDR2 SNEGSKA, per germline (reference sequence). The CDR3 contains 15 residues. V lost 1 base and J lost 2, with 14 bases in between. Written as DNA, the CDR3 is TGCAGTGCTAGAGCGGTAACAGGACTACAAGAGACCCAGTACTTC. This codes for CSARAVTGLQETQYF.

This chain uses TRBV19 with TRBJ1-5; TRBD1 aligns across 8 bases. This CDR3 comprises 16 residues. The germline V gene encodes CDR1 LNHDA and CDR2 SQIVND (reference sequence). The V segment lost 5 bases and the J segment 4 bases; nucleotides outside the gene matches: 10. The CDR3 DNA sequence: TGTGCCAGTAGTGACCTCAGGACAGGGCTAAATCAGCCCCAGCATTTT. This codes for CASSDLRTGLNQPQHF.

The J gene is TRBJ1-5, the V gene TRBV6-5, with 7 bases lining up with TRBD1. The CDR3 is 13 amino acids. The V gene's germline CDR1 is MNHEY and CDR2 SVGAGI. The V and J ends lost 8 bases and 4 bases, in that order; junction bases with no gene match: 5. The CDR3 nucleotides read TGTGCCAGCTCACAGGGGTGGAATCAGCCCCAGCATTTT. Protein product: CASSQGWNQPQHF.

This chain uses TRBV5-1 with TRBJ2-7, with 9 bases fitting TRBD2. The CDR3 spans 15 residues. Germline CDR1 and CDR2: SGHRS and YFSETQ. With V trimmed by 3 bases and J by 2 bases, 6 bases remained unmatched. This CDR3 reads CASSWGGLATYEQYF. The CDR3 coding sequence is TGCGCCAGCAGCTGGGGGGGACTAGCAACCTACGAGCAGTACTTC.

This clonotype was detected ten times or more. This chain joins TRBV29-1 and TRBJ2-4; 10 bases line up with TRBD1. The CDR3 is made up of 13 amino acids. With V trimmed by 4 bases and J by 8 bases, 5 bases remained unmatched. Germline CDR1 SQVTM, CDR2 ANQGSEA. The CDR3 region has the DNA TGCAGCGTTGTTGGACAGGGGGATTACATTCAGTACTTC. Translation gives CSVVGQGDYIQYF.

A word on this clonotype: A much larger clone lies a single base off, so this may be a read error. The V gene is TRBV9, the J gene TRBJ2-1; tentatively, D is TRBD2 (5 bases). The V gene's germline CDR1 is SGDLS and CDR2 YYNGEE. The V end lost 4 bases, the J end lost 10 bases, and 21 bases lay between the germline ends. The CDR3 is 15 residues long. The CDR3 nucleotides read TGTGCCAGCAGCCCATCGGGATCAGACTCCTACGAGCAGTTCTTC. Encoded protein: CASSPSGSDSYEQFF.

The count of this clonotype is one. An end of the junction differs from the germline gene, which may be a read error. The V gene is TRBV19, the J gene TRBJ2-5, with D perhaps TRBD1 or TRBD2 (6 bases each). There are 15 residues in the CDR3. Germline V gene lookup returns CDR1 LNHDA and CDR2 SQIVND (reference sequence). The chain's CDR3 is CGSRRGIRGLETQYF. DNA of the CDR3: TGTGGCAGTAGGAGGGGGATCCGAGGGCTAGAGACCCAGTACTTC.

This clonotype appeared many times. This chain uses TRBV7-6 with TRBJ2-5; 8 bases align to TRBD2. CDR1 SGHVS and CDR2 FNYEAQ come from the germline V gene. This CDR3 region has 13 residues. V lost 1 base and J lost 7; bases outside the gene matches: 2. The CDR3 region has the DNA TGTGCCAGCAGCTTAGAACTAGCGGCGACCCAGTACTTC. Its protein product is CASSLELAATQYF.

The chain has TRBV30 and TRBJ1-1; D remains ambiguous. V was pared by 4 bases and J by 0 bases, with 9 bases between. The CDR3 has 13 amino acids. Germline CDR1 reads GTSNPN; CDR2 reads SVGIG (reference sequence). The CDR3 nucleotides read TGTGCCTGGACACAGACATTGAACACTGAAGCTTTCTTT. This translates into CAWTQTLNTEAFF.

This clonotype was found a few times. V gene TRBV5-1 combines with J gene TRBJ2-1, with D tentatively TRBD2 (5 bases). Trimming removed 0 bases at V and 3 bases at J, with 13 bases between. Germline V gene sequence: CDR1 SGHRS, CDR2 YFSETQ. This CDR3 is built from 16 residues. Here the CDR3 DNA reads TGCGCCAGCAGCTTGGATGGGAGAGTCTTCTACAATGAGCAGTTCTTC. Translated: CASSLDGRVFYNEQFF.

The chain combines TRBV7-2 with TRBJ1-4, with a tentative D call TRBD1 (6 bases). The V gene's germline CDR1 is SGHTA and CDR2 FQGNSA. The CDR3 runs 14 residues. V was trimmed by 5 bases and J by 4 bases, leaving 11 bases between them. The CDR3 DNA reads as TGTGCCAGCAGCCAAATACAGGGTAATGAAAAACTGTTTTTT. This translates into CASSQIQGNEKLFF.

A remark on this clonotype: Since a much larger clone is just one base distant, this may be a read error. This chain links TRBV9 with TRBJ2-3; D is unclear. CDR3 length equals 14 residues. Germline CDR1 and CDR2: SGDLS and YYNGEE. The CDR3 DNA reads as TGTGCCAGCGGCGTAGATGCGGACACAGATACGCAGTATTTT. Its protein is CASGVDADTDTQYF.

This clonotype was seen more than once but under ten times. This chain links TRBV20-1 with TRBJ2-1, with 12 bases fitting TRBD2. There are 17 residues in the CDR3. In germline, CDR1 is DFQATT, CDR2 SNEGSKA (reference sequence). The J segment lost 2 bases and the V segment lost 0 bases, leaving 5 bases of the junction unmatched. Here the CDR3 DNA reads TGCAGTGCTAGAGATTATGCTAGCGGGGGGGCCTACAATGAGCAGTTCTTC. The encoded protein is CSARDYASGGAYNEQFF.

The chain joins TRBV5-1 to TRBJ1-1; D gene unclear. The V end lost 8 bases, the J end lost 0 bases, and 14 bases lay between the germline ends. The CDR3 sequence is 14 residues long. Per germline, CDR1 SGHRS and CDR2 YFSETQ. The CDR3 spells CASSLTDMNTEAFF. The CDR3 region has the DNA TGCGCCAGTTCTTTGACCGACATGAACACTGAAGCTTTCTTT.

About this clonotype itself: One junction end disagrees with the germline gene, perhaps due to a read error. The chain is built from TRBV7-8 and TRBJ2-3; 9 bases are shared with TRBD1. The CDR3 sequence is 14 residues long. Germline assignment: CDR1 SGHVS and CDR2 FQNEAQ. CDR3 coding DNA: TGTGCCAGCAGCTTTACAGGGGGCGCAGATATGCAGTGTTTT. It is translated as CASSFTGGADMQCF.

This clonotype was detected many times. This chain uses TRBV12-3 or TRBV12-4 with TRBJ2-1, with 15 positions matching TRBD2. The ends lost 6 bases at V and 7 bases at J; junction bases unmatched: 10. This CDR3 spans 17 amino acids. The CDR3 DNA is TGTGCCAGCAGCCGTGGGACTAGCGGGAGGATTTTGAATGAGCAGTTCTTC. Translation: CASSRGTSGRILNEQFF.

Regarding this clonotype: The CDR3 ends on some other residue instead of the conserved phenylalanine or tryptophan, so this is likely a read error. This chain connects TRBV7-9 to TRBJ2-7, with unresolved D. V was cut by 3 bases and J by 0 bases, with 9 bases left in between. Germline V lookup: CDR1 SEHNR, CDR2 FQNEAQ (reference sequence). This CDR3 is built from 14 residues. The CDR3 loop reads CASSLEGFSYEQYL. CDR3 nucleotides: TGTGCCAGCAGCTTGGAAGGATTCTCCTACGAGCAGTACCTC.